One TCR beta chain is described in this entry. Its antigen has not been determined. Within one base of it there is no much larger clone, and no base qualities were kept. The V end loses 3 bases and the J end loses 5 bases, and a stretch of 8 bases separates them. Sequences SGHTA (CDR1) and FQGNSA (CDR2) are obtained from the germline V gene. The CDR3, cysteine through phenylalanine, is 13 amino acids long. Just the 39-base CDR3 DNA is kept, in frame starting at base 1. The meaning of the sample's time point label: late sampling 161 to 241 days after vaccination in a few convalescent patients. The positive SARS-CoV-2 PCR tests of the convalescent patients were dated from March to December 2020, before the Alpha, Beta and Delta variants emerged in the United States. PBMCs were separated from whole blood using Ficoll-Paque Plus gradient centrifugation and then either used fresh or cryopreserved at -140C.

This record belongs to a study of vaccination and CD4 T cells after COVID-19 (dated by TCRdb to between 2021 and 2024). With regard to the full study: Convalescent patients had a positive SARS-CoV-2 result on nasal swab PCR, and of these patients, 8 or 9 had mild disease and one had severe disease. Post-vaccine blood samples were obtained a median of about 70 days after the second vaccine dose, with a range of about 12 to 241 days. Participants received two doses of either the Pfizer-BioNTech BNT162b2 vaccine (n=8) or the Moderna mRNA-1273 vaccine (n=2). In ten to eleven COVID-19 convalescent patients and a few infection-naive healthy vaccine recipients, the spike-specific CD4+ TCR repertoire before mRNA vaccination was compared with the repertoire after mRNA vaccination. Post-COVID blood samples from convalescent patients were collected a median of approximately 100 days after diagnosis, with a range of roughly 35 to 180 days. For a few convalescent patients, samples were collected at an early post-vaccination timepoint (day 14) as well as at a late post-vaccination timepoint (days 161 to 241). The convalescent cohort comprised six males and four females, including two Hispanic individuals, seven Caucasians, two Asians and one multiracial person. The research as a whole found: In convalescent patients, a median 86.3% of post-vaccine SARS-CoV-2-reactive clones were detected only after vaccination, and vaccine-specific priming was suggested by this finding. Nearly all vaccine-specific clones in convalescent patients (304 of 307) were mono-reactive for SARS-CoV-2 spike rather than cross-reactive with common cold coronaviruses. Relatively few convalescent patients were included in the study, and early timepoints after natural infection were not analyzed. Although the median number of SARS-CoV-2-reactive clonotypes went up from around 19 after infection to around 40 after vaccination, the increase was not significant.

The library was obtained by PCR. Sequencing took place on an Illumina iSeq 100. As for the original processing: Non-productive sequences were removed, and CDR3s that did not start with C, did not end with F or W, or were shorter than 7 amino acids were discarded. CDR3 homology was assessed with Levenshtein distances (stringdist) and unrooted phylogenetic trees (ape) in R version 3.6.1. Clones were called with MiXCR by TCRdb after fastp trimmed the public reads at Q25, and only in-frame beta chains were retained. Records with the same CDR3 protein are collapsed into one entry carrying the most frequent genes and DNA. The V and J calls here are based on TCRdb, not the publication. The sample yields 28,000 or so distinct CDR3 sequences; roughly 50% were counted once. The ten most abundant clones make up around 5.9% of the sample.

Specimen: CD4+ T cells from blood, collected about 7 months after SARS-CoV-2 vaccination. The sequence derives from a human donor who had recovered from COVID-19. Rearrangement joined TRBV7-2 to TRBJ1-3, with the D gene too uncertain to name. The nucleotide sequence reads as follows: TGTGCCAGCAGCTTCCGTCAGAGAAACACCATATATTTT. Its translation is CASSFRQRNTIYF.